This section outlines one T cell receptor (beta chain) sequence together with its context. Antigen unknown. Sequence at one end of the junction differs from germline and may be a read error. The germline CDR1 and CDR2 sequences are WSHSY and SAAADI. The length of the CDR3 is 15 residues. For the second PCR, which ran for 7 to 11 cycles, a sample-barcoded 5' primer and a J-beta primer mix were used. TCRdb ran MiXCR on the 5' RACE reads and lists one entry per CDR3 protein. Among 550,000 to 700,000 distinct CDR3 sequences listed, approximately 25% were seen once. The data originate from a study of blood T cells in healthy people across ages. Points from the study as a whole: What prevented conclusive comparison of naive and antigen-experienced cells was that PBMCs were unsorted. Measured against age, TCR beta diversity per million T cells decreased in a roughly linear manner.

The rearrangement uses TRBV10-2 and TRBJ2-3; the D gene is possibly TRBD1 (5 bases). The clonotype originates from a woman in her 70s in good health. Sequencing input: blood. The CDR3 DNA reads TGCGTCAGCAGGGAAGTCTACCCGAACGCAGATACGCAGTATTTT. Translating it yields CVSREVYPNADTQYF.